Listed below are T cell receptor beta chains from one sample, sequenced in a study of human CD8 memory T cell subsets. TCRdb reanalyzed the 5' RACE reads, giving one entry per CDR3 protein sequence and no DNA. This repertoire comprises approximately 9,900 distinct CDR3 sequences; its ten largest clones make up 20% to 25%. Sequencing used CD8+ T cells from PBMCs. Receptors originate from a human donor in good health. Both conserved end residues are part of each CDR3. Clone size appears in some rows only: once, few, many, or a class for an expanded clone.

V	size	J	CDR3
TRBV4-2	-	TRBJ2-3	CASSQDNSGSMTDTQYF
TRBV6-4	-	TRBJ2-3	CASSVASGDTDTQYF
TRBV30	-	TRBJ2-2	CAWSVTGWPLNTGELFF
TRBV5-6	-	TRBJ2-7	CASSFWISRYEQYF
TRBV4-3	-	TRBJ2-2	CASSQGLAGGTTGELFF
TRBV27	-	TRBJ2-1	CASSLGQVPYNEQFF
TRBV4-3	-	TRBJ1-2	CASSQDRTGFYNGYTF
TRBV10-3	-	TRBJ1-6	CAIGQTEPNNSPLHF
TRBV7-9	-	TRBJ2-5	CASSPRDRSQETQYF
TRBV3-1	-	TRBJ2-2	CASSQDMDPTGELFF
TRBV20-1	medium-sized	TRBJ2-1	CSASSTSTRTLNNEQFF
TRBV6-6	-	TRBJ2-5	CASTPGETQYF
TRBV19	-	TRBJ2-1	CASSMTYEQFF
TRBV27	-	TRBJ2-1	CASSPRDGYNEWQFF
TRBV5-1	-	TRBJ2-1	CASSYGLAPYNEQFF
TRBV27	-	TRBJ2-7	CASSPLAGQAYEQYF
TRBV6-2/TRBV6-3	medium-sized	TRBJ1-1	CASTYRNTEAFF
TRBV12-5	-	TRBJ2-1	CASGLSAYSEQFF
TRBV5-1	-	TRBJ2-7	CASSFGGNDEQYF
TRBV9	-	TRBJ2-1	CASSEKWGQLYNEQFF
TRBV3-1	-	TRBJ2-5	CASSQGTSYPQETQYF
TRBV15	-	TRBJ2-1	CATKVGTSNYNEQFF
TRBV5-5	-	TRBJ1-2	CASSLEDFGWGYTF
TRBV6-4	-	TRBJ2-1	CASSEGTGGYNEQFF
TRBV25-1	-	TRBJ2-2	CASSENWDTGELFF
TRBV7-3	-	TRBJ2-1	CASSLGQDSYNEQFF
TRBV7-9	medium-sized	TRBJ1-5	CASSLGNSNQPQHF
TRBV5-1	-	TRBJ2-7	CASSPFSGSGYEQYF
TRBV4-3	-	TRBJ2-1	CASSQGMTSYNEQFF
TRBV4-2	-	TRBJ2-7	CASSQELAGAHTYEQYF
TRBV10-3	-	TRBJ1-4	CAISEGVEKLFF
TRBV4-3	medium-sized	TRBJ2-1	CASSQSGPSYNEQFF